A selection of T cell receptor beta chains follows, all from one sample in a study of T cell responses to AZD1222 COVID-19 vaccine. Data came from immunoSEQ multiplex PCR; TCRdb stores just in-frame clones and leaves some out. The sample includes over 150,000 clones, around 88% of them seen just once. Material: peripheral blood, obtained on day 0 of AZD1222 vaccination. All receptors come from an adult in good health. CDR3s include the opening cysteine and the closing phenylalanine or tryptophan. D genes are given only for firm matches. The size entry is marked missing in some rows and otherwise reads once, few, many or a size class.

CDR3nt: TGCGCCAGCAGCTTGTCCCAGACCGGGGAGCTGTTTTTT; CDR3aa: CASSLSQTGELFF; abundance: .; j_gene: TRBJ2-2; v_gene: TRBV5-1; d_gene: .
CDR3nt: TGTGCCACCAGTGACCCCCGGAGCTCCTACGAGCAGTACTTC; CDR3aa: CATSDPRSSYEQYF; abundance: .; j_gene: TRBJ2-7; v_gene: TRBV24-1; d_gene: .
CDR3nt: TGTGCCAGCAGTTTACTCGGAGGGGTTGGGGAAAAACTGTTTTTT; CDR3aa: CASSLLGGVGEKLFF; abundance: .; j_gene: TRBJ1-4; v_gene: TRBV28; d_gene: .
CDR3nt: TGTGCCAGTAGTGGCGCGTGGAGTGCCTTGGGGACTGAAGCTTTCTTT; CDR3aa: CASSGAWSALGTEAFF; abundance: .; j_gene: TRBJ1-1; v_gene: TRBV19; d_gene: .
CDR3nt: TGCGCCAGCAGCTTGGACGGGACTGCCAATGAGCAGTTCTTC; CDR3aa: CASSLDGTANEQFF; abundance: .; j_gene: TRBJ2-1; v_gene: TRBV5-1; d_gene: .
CDR3nt: TGTGCCAGCAGTGACGGGGAAACCGGGGAGCTGTTTTTT; CDR3aa: CASSDGETGELFF; abundance: few; j_gene: TRBJ2-2; v_gene: TRBV6-4; d_gene: .
CDR3nt: TGCAGCCTTCTCATGACCAATAACGAGCAGTACTTC; CDR3aa: CSLLMTNNEQYF; abundance: .; j_gene: TRBJ2-7; v_gene: TRBV29-1; d_gene: .
CDR3nt: TGTGCCAGCAGCCTAGGACAGGGTTCCTACGAGCAGTACTTC; CDR3aa: CASSLGQGSYEQYF; abundance: .; j_gene: TRBJ2-7; v_gene: TRBV3-1/TRBV3-2; d_gene: TRBD1
CDR3nt: TGTGCCAGCAGTTACGTCGCGGGGAGAACCAATGAGCAGTTCTTC; CDR3aa: CASSYVAGRTNEQFF; abundance: .; j_gene: TRBJ2-1; v_gene: TRBV6-5; d_gene: .
CDR3nt: TGTGCCACTAGACCTCAGCGGAACACTGAAGCTTTCTTT; CDR3aa: CATRPQRNTEAFF; abundance: .; j_gene: TRBJ1-1; v_gene: TRBV6-5; d_gene: .
CDR3nt: TGTGCTAGTGGTTTACCGGTAGGGGGCCCTAACTATGGCTACACCTTC; CDR3aa: CASGLPVGGPNYGYTF; abundance: .; j_gene: TRBJ1-2; v_gene: TRBV12-5; d_gene: TRBD1
CDR3nt: TGTGCCAGCAGCTCTAGCGGGAGCTCCCACGAGCAGTACTTC; CDR3aa: CASSSSGSSHEQYF; abundance: .; j_gene: TRBJ2-7; v_gene: TRBV7-3; d_gene: TRBD2
CDR3nt: TGTGCCAGCAGCTTAACAGGGGGATTTGGCTACACCTTC; CDR3aa: CASSLTGGFGYTF; abundance: .; j_gene: TRBJ1-2; v_gene: TRBV5-4; d_gene: TRBD1
CDR3nt: TGTGCCAGCAGCCCGGTCGGGACAGCCCTTAACTATGGCTACACCTTC; CDR3aa: CASSPVGTALNYGYTF; abundance: .; j_gene: TRBJ1-2; v_gene: TRBV5-8; d_gene: TRBD1
CDR3nt: TGTGCCAGCAGCGGTAGACATAACTCCTACGAGCAGTACTTC; CDR3aa: CASSGRHNSYEQYF; abundance: .; j_gene: TRBJ2-7; v_gene: TRBV7-2; d_gene: .
CDR3nt: TGTGCCAGCAGCCAAGATCCTAGCGGGGGGAACACCGGGGAGCTGTTTTTT; CDR3aa: CASSQDPSGGNTGELFF; abundance: .; j_gene: TRBJ2-2; v_gene: TRBV3-1/TRBV3-2; d_gene: TRBD2
CDR3nt: TGTGCCAGCAGTCTGGAAGCGGGCTCGAACACCGGGGAGCTGTTTTTT; CDR3aa: CASSLEAGSNTGELFF; abundance: .; j_gene: TRBJ2-2; v_gene: TRBV9; d_gene: .
CDR3nt: TGTGCCAGCAGCCAAGGGAGGCGGCACGGGGGCTATGGCTACACCTTC; CDR3aa: CASSQGRRHGGYGYTF; abundance: .; j_gene: TRBJ1-2; v_gene: TRBV3-1/TRBV3-2; d_gene: .
CDR3nt: TGTGCCAGCAGCCCAGACAGCTCCTACAATGAGCAGTTCTTC; CDR3aa: CASSPDSSYNEQFF; abundance: .; j_gene: TRBJ2-1; v_gene: TRBV7-6; d_gene: .
CDR3nt: TGTGCCAGCAGTTTGTTCGCAGGACAGGGAAGGGCCGAAGCTTTCTTT; CDR3aa: CASSLFAGQGRAEAFF; abundance: few; j_gene: TRBJ1-1; v_gene: TRBV28; d_gene: TRBD1
CDR3nt: TGTGCCAGCAGCGTCGGGGGGGTGGAAAGGGCATTGGCTTTCTTT; CDR3aa: CASSVGGVERALAFF; abundance: .; j_gene: TRBJ1-1; v_gene: TRBV11-2; d_gene: .
CDR3nt: TGTGCCGCGAAACGGGGGGGCCACAATGAGCAGTTCTTC; CDR3aa: CAAKRGGHNEQFF; abundance: .; j_gene: TRBJ2-1; v_gene: TRBV6-5; d_gene: TRBD2